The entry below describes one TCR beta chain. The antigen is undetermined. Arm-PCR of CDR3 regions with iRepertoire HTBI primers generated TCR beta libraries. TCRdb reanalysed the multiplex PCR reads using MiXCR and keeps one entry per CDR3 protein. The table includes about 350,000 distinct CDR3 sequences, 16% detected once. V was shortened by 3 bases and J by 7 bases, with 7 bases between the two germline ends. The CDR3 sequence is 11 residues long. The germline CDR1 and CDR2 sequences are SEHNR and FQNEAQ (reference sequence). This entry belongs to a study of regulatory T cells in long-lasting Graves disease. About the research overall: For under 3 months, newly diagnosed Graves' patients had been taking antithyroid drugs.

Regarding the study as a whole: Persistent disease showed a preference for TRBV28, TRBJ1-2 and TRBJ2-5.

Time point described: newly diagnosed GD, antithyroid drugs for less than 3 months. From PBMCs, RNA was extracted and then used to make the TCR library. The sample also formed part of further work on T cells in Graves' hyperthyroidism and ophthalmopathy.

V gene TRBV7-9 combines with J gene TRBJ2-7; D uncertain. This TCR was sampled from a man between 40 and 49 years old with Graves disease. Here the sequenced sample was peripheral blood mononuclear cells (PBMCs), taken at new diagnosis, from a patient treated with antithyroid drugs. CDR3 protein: CASSFSAEQYF. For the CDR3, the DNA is TGTGCCAGCAGCTTTTCGGCTGAGCAGTACTTC. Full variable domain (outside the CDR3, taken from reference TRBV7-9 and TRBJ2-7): DTGVSQNPRHKITKRGQNVTFRCDPISEHNRLYWYRQTLGQGPEFLTYFQNEAQLEKSRLLSDRFSAERPKGSFSTLEIQRTEQGDSAMYLCASSFSAEQYFGPGTRLTVT.